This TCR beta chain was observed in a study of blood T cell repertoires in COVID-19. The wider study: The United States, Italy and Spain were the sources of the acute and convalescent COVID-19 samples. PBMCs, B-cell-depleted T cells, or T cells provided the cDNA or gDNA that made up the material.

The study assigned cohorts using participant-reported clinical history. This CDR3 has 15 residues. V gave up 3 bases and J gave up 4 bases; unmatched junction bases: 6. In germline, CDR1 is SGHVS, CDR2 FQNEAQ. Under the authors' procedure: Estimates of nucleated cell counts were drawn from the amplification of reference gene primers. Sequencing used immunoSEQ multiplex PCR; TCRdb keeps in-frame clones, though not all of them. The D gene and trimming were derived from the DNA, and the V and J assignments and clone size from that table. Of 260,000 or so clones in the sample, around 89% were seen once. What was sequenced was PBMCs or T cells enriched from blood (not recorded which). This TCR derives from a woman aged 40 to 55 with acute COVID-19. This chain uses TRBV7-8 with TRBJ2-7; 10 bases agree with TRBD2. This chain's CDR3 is CASSFGLAVGYEQYV. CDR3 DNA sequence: TGTGCCAGCAGCTTCGGACTAGCGGTGGGATACGAGCAGTACGTC.